This TCR beta chain derives from a study of CD8+ T cells in alopecia areata. Whole-study findings and limits: The study found higher clonality in lesional than normal scalp, especially in alopecia totalis/universalis.

CDR3 length: 19 residues. In germline, CDR1 is LGHNA, CDR2 YNFKEQ. V shed 0 bases and J shed 0 bases, with 18 bases lying between them. RNA extraction was followed by reverse transcription into cDNA, which acted as the sequencing template. Sequencing was performed with immunoSEQ multiplex PCR; in TCRdb, only in-frame clones are kept and a portion is missing. The table records 90,000 to 120,000 clones, approximately 60% of them present only once. This clone has more than one count but fewer than ten. Its antigen is unknown. This TCR derives from a human donor in good health. Material: CD8+ T cells sorted from blood. The V and J genes are TRBV4-2 and TRBJ2-4; D uncertain. CDR3 in amino acids: CASSQEVPPTVLAKNIQYF. The CDR3 coding sequence is TGTGCCAGCAGCCAAGAGGTCCCTCCAACGGTACTAGCCAAAAACATTCAGTACTTC.